The T cell receptor (beta chain) under discussion was sequenced for a study of vaccination effects on CD4 cells after COVID-19. This CDR3 contains 16 residues. Trimming removed 4 bases from V and 3 bases from J; junction bases left unmatched: 11. CDR1 is MGHRA and CDR2 is YSYEKL in the germline V gene. On this clone itself: Its antigen is unidentified.

Expansion with viral peptide pools was applied to antigen-specific CD4+ T cells by the ViraFEST assay prior to sequencing. The culture ran for under eleven days, and then CD4+ T cells were isolated. Each participant received a vaccine that was either BNT162b2 or mRNA-1273, given as two doses. Prior SARS-CoV-2 infection was absent in the vaccine recipients, as shown by negative nucleocapsid antibodies. Culturing of a few million PBMC per well took place with roughly 9.4 IU/ml IL-2 and approximately 9.9 ug/ml peptides. Method: immunoSEQ multiplex PCR; TCRdb's copy keeps in-frame clones and lacks some. Of approximately 28,000 clones in the sample, 60% to 80% were seen once. Study results and caveats: The study found marked clonal contraction of infection- and vaccine-induced clones late after vaccination.

The sample was CD4+ T cells from PBMCs cultured with HCoV-229E spike peptides, taken after COVID-19 vaccination. V is TRBV4-1 and J is TRBJ2-7; TRBD2 matches at 8 bases. The clonotype originates from a human donor who received a COVID-19 vaccine. DNA of the CDR3: TGCGCCAGCAGCCGGGGGGCGGCGGGGGGAGGCTACGAGCAGTACTTC. It yields the protein CASSRGAAGGGYEQYF.